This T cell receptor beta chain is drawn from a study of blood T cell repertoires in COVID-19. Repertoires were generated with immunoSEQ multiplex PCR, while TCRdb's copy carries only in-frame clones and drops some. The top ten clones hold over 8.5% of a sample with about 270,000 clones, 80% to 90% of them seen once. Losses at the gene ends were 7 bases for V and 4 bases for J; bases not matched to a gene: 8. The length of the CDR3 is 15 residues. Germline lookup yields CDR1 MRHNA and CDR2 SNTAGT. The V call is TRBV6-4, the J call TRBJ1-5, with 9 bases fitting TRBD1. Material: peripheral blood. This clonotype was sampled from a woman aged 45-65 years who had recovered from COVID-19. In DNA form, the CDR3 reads TGTGCCAGCACCCACGGGGACAGGGAAAATCAGCCCCAGCATTTT. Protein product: CASTHGDRENQPQHF.